Reported below is one TCR beta chain. Its specificity is unknown. This entry is derived from a study of T cells after yellow fever vaccination. Overall study results and limits: Abundant bulk-derived clonotypes could contaminate FACS-sorted repertoires. Post-booster repertoires again held most primary-vaccination clones (roughly 96% CD4, about 88% CD8).

Germline values: CDR1 SQVTM, CDR2 ANQGSEA. This CDR3 region has 12 residues. Trimming removed 3 bases at V and 4 bases at J, with 9 bases between. MiXCR, applied by TCRdb to the 5' RACE reads, yields one record per CDR3 protein. The sample carries 120,000 or so distinct CDR3 sequences, about 15% recorded once. The chain links TRBV29-1 to TRBJ1-1; TRBD1 might be the D (5 bases). The TCR originated in a man between 18 and 35 years old who received the YFV17D yellow fever vaccine. The material was CD8+ T cells sorted from PBMCs, obtained 5 days after the yellow fever booster vaccination. CDR3 amino acids: CSVEVGGTEAFF. The CDR3 nucleotides read TGCAGCGTTGAGGTGGGGGGCACTGAAGCTTTCTTT.